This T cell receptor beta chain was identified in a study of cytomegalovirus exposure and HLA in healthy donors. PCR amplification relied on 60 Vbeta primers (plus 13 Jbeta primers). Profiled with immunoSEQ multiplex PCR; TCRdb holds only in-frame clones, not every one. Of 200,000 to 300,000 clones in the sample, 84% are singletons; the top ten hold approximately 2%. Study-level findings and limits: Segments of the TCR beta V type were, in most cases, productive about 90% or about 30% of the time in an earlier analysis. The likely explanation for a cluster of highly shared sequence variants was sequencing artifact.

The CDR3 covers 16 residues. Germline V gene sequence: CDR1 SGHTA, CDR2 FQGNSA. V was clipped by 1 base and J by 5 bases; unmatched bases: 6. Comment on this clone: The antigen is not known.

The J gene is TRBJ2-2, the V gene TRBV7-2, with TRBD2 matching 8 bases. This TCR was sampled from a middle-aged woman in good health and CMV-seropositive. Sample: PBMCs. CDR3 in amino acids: CASSLGRGGRTGELFF. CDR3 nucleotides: TGTGCCAGCAGCTTAGGCAGGGGCGGGAGGACCGGGGAGCTGTTTTTT.